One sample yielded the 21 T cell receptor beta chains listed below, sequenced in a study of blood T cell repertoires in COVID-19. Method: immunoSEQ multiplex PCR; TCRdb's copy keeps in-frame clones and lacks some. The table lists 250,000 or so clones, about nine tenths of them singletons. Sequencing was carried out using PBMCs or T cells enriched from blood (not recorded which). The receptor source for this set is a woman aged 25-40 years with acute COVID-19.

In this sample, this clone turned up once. The CDR3 region is CATAGGTVNEKLFF. CDR3 DNA: TGTGCCACAGCAGGTGGGACAGTTAATGAAAAACTGTTTTTT. The V and J genes are TRBV28 and TRBJ1-4, with 7 bases aligning to TRBD1. This CDR3 contains 14 residues. V shed 10 bases, J shed 4 bases, and the junction held 9 bases outside the gene matches. Germline CDR1 MDHEN, CDR2 SYDVKM.

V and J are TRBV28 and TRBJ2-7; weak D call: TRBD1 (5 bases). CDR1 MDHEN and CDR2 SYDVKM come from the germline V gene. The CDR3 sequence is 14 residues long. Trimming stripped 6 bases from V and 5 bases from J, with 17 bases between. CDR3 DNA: TGTGCCAGCAGGATAGAGGCCCCAGGGAACGAGCAGTACTTC. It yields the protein CASRIEAPGNEQYF.

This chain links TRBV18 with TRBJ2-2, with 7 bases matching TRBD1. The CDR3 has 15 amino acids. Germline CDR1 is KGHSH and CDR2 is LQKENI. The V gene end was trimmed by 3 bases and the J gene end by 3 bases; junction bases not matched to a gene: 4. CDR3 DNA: TGTGCCAGCTCACCCATTGACAGGGACACCGGGGAGCTGTTTTTT. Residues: CASSPIDRDTGELFF.

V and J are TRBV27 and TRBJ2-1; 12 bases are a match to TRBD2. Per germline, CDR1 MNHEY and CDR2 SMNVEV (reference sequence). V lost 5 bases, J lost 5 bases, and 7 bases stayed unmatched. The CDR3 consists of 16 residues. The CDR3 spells CASSDRLAGAHNEQFF. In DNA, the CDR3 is TGTGCCAGCAGTGACCGACTAGCGGGAGCCCACAATGAGCAGTTCTTC.

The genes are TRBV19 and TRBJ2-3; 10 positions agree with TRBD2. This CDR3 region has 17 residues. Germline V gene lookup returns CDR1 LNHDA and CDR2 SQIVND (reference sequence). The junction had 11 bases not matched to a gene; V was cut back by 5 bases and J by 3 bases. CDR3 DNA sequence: TGTGCCAGTAGTCTCCCCGGGCTAGCGGGAGATACAGATACGCAGTATTTT. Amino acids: CASSLPGLAGDTDTQYF. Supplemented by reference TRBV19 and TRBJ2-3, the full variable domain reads DGGITQSPKYLFRKEGQNVTLSCEQNLNHDAMYWYRQDPGQGLRLIYYSQIVNDFQKGDIAEGYSVSREKKESFPLTVTSAQKNPTAFYLCASSLPGLAGDTDTQYFGPGTRLTVL.

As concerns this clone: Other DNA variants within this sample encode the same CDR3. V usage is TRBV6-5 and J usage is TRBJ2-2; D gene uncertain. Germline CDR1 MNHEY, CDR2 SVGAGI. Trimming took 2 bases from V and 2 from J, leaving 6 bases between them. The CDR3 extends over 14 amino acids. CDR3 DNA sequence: TGTGCCAGCAGTTACGGGCTTAACACCGGGGAGCTGTTTTTT. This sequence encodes CASSYGLNTGELFF.

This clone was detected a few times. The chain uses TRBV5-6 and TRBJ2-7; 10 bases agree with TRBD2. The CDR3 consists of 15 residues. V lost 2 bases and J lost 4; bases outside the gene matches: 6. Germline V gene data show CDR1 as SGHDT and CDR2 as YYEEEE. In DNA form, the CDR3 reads TGTGCCAGCAGCTTTGAGCTAGCGGGAGCTTACGAGCAGTACTTC. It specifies CASSFELAGAYEQYF.

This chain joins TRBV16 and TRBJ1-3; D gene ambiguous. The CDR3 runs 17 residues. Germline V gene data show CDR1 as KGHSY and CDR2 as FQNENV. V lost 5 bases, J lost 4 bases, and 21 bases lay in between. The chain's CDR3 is CASSSNLYQDSGNTIYF. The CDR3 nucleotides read TGTGCCAGCAGCTCCAATCTATATCAGGATTCAGGAAACACCATATATTTT.

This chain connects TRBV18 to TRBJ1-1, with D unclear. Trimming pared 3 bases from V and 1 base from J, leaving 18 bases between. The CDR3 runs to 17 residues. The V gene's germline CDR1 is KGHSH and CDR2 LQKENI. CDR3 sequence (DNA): TGTGCCAGCTCACCTTTTATGGAGGGTGGTAAGAACACTGAAGCTTTCTTT. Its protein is CASSPFMEGGKNTEAFF.

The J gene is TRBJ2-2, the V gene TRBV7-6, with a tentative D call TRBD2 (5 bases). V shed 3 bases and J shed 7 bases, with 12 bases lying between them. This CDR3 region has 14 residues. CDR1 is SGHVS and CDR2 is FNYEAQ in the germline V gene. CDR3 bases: TGTGCCAGCAGCTTTCTCTCCGGGAACGGGGAGCTGTTTTTT. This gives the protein CASSFLSGNGELFF.

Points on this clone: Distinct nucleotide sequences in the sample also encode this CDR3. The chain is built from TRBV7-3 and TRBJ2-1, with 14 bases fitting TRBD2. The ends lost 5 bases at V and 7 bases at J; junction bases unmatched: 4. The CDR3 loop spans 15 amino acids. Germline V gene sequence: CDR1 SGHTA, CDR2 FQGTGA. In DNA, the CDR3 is TGTGCCAGCAGCCTGGGACTAGCGGGAGTAAATGAGCAGTTCTTC. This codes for CASSLGLAGVNEQFF.

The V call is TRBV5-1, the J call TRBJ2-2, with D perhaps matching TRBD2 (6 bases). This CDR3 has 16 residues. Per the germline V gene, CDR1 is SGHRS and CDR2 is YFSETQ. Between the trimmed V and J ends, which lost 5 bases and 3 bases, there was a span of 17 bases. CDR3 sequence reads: CASRVAGTRDTGELFF. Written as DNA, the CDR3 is TGCGCCAGCAGGGTCGCGGGAACGAGGGACACCGGGGAGCTGTTTTTT.

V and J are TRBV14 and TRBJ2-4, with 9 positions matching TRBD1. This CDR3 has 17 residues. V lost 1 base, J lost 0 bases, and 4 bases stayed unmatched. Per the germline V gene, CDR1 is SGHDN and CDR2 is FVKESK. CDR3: CASSQVGQGAAKNIQYF. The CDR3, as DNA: TGTGCCAGCAGCCAAGTGGGACAGGGCGCAGCCAAAAACATTCAGTACTTC.

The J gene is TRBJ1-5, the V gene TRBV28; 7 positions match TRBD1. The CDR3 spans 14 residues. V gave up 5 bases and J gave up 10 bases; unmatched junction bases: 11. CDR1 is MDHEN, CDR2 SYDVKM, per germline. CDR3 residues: CASSTSQGHVPQHF. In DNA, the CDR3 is TGTGCCAGCAGTACTTCACAGGGGCACGTCCCCCAGCATTTT. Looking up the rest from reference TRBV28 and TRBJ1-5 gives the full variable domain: DVKVTQSSRYLVKRTGEKVFLECVQDMDHENMFWYRQDPGLGLRLIYFSYDVKMKEKGDIPEGYSVSREKKERFSLILESASTNQTSMYLCASSTSQGHVPQHFGDGTRLSIL.

Here the CDR3 DNA reads TGTGCCAGCAGCTTGGTTCGGGAGGGGTTTGACATTCAGTACTTC. It translates to CASSLVREGFDIQYF. The chain has TRBV5-4 and TRBJ2-4; 8 bases line up with TRBD2. J gave up 8 bases and V 0 bases, and 7 bases lay outside the gene matches. CDR3 length equals 15 residues. The germline CDR1 and CDR2 sequences are SGHNT and YYREEE (reference sequence).

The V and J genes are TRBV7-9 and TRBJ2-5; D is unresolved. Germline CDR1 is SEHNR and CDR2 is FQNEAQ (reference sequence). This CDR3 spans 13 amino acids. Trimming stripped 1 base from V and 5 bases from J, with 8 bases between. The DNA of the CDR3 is TGTGCCAGCAGCTTAGGGGCCAAGGAGACCCAGTACTTC. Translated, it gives CASSLGAKETQYF.

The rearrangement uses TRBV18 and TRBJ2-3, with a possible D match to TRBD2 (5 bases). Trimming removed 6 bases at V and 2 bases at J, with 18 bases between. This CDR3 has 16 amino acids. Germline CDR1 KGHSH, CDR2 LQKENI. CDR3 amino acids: CASSPKPRGNTDTQYF. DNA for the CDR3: TGTGCCAGCTCCCCAAAACCCCGGGGTAACACAGATACGCAGTATTTT.

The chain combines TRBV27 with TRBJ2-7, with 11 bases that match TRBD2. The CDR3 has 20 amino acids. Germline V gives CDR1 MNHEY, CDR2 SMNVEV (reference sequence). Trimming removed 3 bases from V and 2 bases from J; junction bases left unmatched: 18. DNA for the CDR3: TGTGCCAGCAGTTTGGGGTTTACTGGGCTAGCGGGAGGTGTCGCCTACGAGCAGTACTTC. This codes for CASSLGFTGLAGGVAYEQYF.

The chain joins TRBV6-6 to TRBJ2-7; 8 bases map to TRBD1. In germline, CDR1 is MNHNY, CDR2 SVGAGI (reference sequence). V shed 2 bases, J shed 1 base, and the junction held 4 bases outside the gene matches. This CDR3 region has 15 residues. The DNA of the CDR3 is TGTGCCAGCAGTTACGGGACAGGATTTTCCTACGAGCAGTACTTC. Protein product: CASSYGTGFSYEQYF.

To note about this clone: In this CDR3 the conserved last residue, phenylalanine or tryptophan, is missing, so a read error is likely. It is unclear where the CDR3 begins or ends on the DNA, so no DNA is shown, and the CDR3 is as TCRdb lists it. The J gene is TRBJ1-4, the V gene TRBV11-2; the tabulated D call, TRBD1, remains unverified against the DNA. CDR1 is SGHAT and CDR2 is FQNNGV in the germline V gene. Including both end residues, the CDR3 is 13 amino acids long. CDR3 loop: CASSLGPGDRAQV.

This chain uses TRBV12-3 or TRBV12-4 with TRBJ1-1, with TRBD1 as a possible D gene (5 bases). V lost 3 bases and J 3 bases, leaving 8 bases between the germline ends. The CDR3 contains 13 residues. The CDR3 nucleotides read TGTGCCAGCAGTTTTCTAGGGGACACTGAAGCTTTCTTT. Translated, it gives CASSFLGDTEAFF.